The clone carrying this T cell receptor (beta chain) was detected many times. The antigen remains unidentified. TCRdb redid the calling of the RT-PCR reads with MiXCR, one entry per CDR3 protein. This sample has more than 200,000 distinct CDR3 sequences, with 12% found just once. With V trimmed by 5 bases and J by 5 bases, 23 bases remained unmatched. The CDR3 has 20 residues. This record comes from a study of response to subunit inactivated influenza vaccine. Study-wide points: Authors suggested that a seasonal influenza vaccination recruits few new T cells each time.

The chain carries TRBV12-3 or TRBV12-4 and TRBJ1-1; TRBD1 aligns across 10 bases. The clonotype originates from a man in his forties or fifties who received an inactivated influenza vaccine. The sequencing here drew on non-naive T cells sorted from PBMCs, taken around 15 days before vaccination. In nucleotides, the CDR3 is TGTGCCAGCAGTGCTGGGGGTTTGGACAGGGGGATTTGGAGGAGGACTGAAGCTTTCTTT. Amino acids: CASSAGGLDRGIWRRTEAFF.